The clone carrying this T cell receptor (beta chain) was found many times. Its cognate antigen is unknown. Quantitative 5'-RACE with molecular barcodes was used to make the TCR beta libraries. Each CDR3 protein is one row after TCRdb ran MiXCR on the 5' RACE reads. The sample records hundreds of thousands of distinct CDR3 sequences, about 9.1% being singletons. This entry belongs to a study of CD8 T cells in ankylosing spondylitis. Overall study results and limits: A motif in TCR beta, a set of under ten highly homologous variants, appeared characteristic of ankylosing spondylitis blood. Reactive arthritis synovial fluid and blood previously showed some of these motif variants. There was reportedly significant enrichment of clones that were disease-linked in matched ankylosing spondylitis synovial fluid.

Losses at the gene ends were 4 bases for V and 0 bases for J; bases not matched to a gene: 11. Germline V gene sequence: CDR1 SQVTM, CDR2 ANQGSEA. This CDR3 is 17 amino acids long. This clonotype was sampled from a male donor with ankylosing spondylitis or in good health (not recorded which). The source material was blood, either unsorted or a sorted T cell fraction (not recorded which). The chain uses TRBV29-1 and TRBJ2-2; 7 nucleotides agree with TRBD1. In nucleotides, the CDR3 is TGCAGCGTTGCAGCCCTCCGGGACAGCCCGAACACCGGGGAGCTGTTTTTT. Translated, it gives CSVAALRDSPNTGELFF.